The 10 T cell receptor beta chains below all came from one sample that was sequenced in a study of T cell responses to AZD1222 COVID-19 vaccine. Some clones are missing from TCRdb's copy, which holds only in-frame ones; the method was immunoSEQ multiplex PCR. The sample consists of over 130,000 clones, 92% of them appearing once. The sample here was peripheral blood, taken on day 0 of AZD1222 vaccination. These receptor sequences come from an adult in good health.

The CDR3 sequence is CASSPWRTGAGTDTQYF. CDR3 bases: TGTGCCAGCTCACCATGGCGCACGGGGGCCGGCACAGATACGCAGTATTTT. The J gene is TRBJ2-3, the V gene TRBV18; the D gene could be TRBD1 or TRBD2 (6 bases each). Trimming took 2 bases from V and 1 from J, leaving 16 bases between them. Germline lookup yields CDR1 KGHSH and CDR2 LQKENI. This CDR3 has 17 residues.

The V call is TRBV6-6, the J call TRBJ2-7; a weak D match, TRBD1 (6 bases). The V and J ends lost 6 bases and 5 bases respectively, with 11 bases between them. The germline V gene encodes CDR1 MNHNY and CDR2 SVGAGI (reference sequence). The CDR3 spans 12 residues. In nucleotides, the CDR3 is TGTGCCAGCAGACCAAGACAGGACGAGCAGTACTTC. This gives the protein CASRPRQDEQYF.

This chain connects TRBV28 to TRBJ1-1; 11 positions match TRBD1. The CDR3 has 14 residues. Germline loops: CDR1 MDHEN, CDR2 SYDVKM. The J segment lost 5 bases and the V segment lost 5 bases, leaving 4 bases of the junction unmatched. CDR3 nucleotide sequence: TGTGCCAGCAGTCCCCGGGACAGGGGGACTGAAGCTTTCTTT. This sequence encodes CASSPRDRGTEAFF.

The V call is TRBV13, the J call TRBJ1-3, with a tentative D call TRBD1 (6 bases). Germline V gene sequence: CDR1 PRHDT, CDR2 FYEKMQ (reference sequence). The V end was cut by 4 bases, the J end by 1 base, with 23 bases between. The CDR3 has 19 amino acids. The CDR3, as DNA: TGTGCCAGCAGCTCTCACACAGGGTCCCCTACGGTTTCTGGAAACACCATATATTTT. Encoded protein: CASSSHTGSPTVSGNTIYF. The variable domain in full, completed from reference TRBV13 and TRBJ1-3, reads AAGVIQSPRHLIKEKRETATLKCYPIPRHDTVYWYQQGPGQDPQFLISFYEKMQSDKGSIPDRFSAQQFSDYHSELNMSSLELGDSALYFCASSSHTGSPTVSGNTIYFGEGSWLTVV.

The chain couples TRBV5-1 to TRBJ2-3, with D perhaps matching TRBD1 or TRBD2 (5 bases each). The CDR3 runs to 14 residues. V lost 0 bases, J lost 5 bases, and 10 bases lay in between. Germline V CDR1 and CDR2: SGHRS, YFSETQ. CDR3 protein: CASSLGRDGDTQYF. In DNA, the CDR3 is TGCGCCAGCAGCTTGGGCAGGGACGGAGATACGCAGTATTTT.

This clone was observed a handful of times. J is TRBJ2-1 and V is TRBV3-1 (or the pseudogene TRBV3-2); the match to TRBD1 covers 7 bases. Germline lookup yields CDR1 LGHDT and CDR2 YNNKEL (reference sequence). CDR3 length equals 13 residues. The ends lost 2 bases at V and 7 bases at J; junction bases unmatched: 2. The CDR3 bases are TGTGCCAGCAGCCAAACAGGGGTTAATGAGCAGTTCTTC. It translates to CASSQTGVNEQFF.

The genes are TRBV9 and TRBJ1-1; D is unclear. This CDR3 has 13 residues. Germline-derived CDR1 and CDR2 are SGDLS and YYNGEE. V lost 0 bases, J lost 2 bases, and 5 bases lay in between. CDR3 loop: CASSVASNTEAFF. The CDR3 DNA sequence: TGTGCCAGCAGCGTAGCGAGTAACACTGAAGCTTTCTTT.

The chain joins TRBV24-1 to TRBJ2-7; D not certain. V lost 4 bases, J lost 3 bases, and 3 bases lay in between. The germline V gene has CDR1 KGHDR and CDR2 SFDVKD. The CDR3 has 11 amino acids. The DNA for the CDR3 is TGTGCCACCAGTGAGGGCTACGAGCAGTACTTC. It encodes CATSEGYEQYF.

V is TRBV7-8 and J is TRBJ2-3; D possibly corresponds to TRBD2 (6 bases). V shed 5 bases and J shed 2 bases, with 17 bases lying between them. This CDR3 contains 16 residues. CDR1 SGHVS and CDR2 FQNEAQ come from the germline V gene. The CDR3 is CASSLRAGWDTDTQYF. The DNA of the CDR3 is TGTGCCAGCAGCCTACGCGCGGGATGGGACACAGATACGCAGTATTTT.

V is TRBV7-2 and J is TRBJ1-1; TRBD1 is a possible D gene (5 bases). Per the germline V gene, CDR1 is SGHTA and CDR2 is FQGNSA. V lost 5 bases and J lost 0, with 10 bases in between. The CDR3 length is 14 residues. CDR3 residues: CASSLRQMNTEAFF. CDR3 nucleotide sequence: TGTGCCAGCAGCCTCAGACAGATGAACACTGAAGCTTTCTTT.